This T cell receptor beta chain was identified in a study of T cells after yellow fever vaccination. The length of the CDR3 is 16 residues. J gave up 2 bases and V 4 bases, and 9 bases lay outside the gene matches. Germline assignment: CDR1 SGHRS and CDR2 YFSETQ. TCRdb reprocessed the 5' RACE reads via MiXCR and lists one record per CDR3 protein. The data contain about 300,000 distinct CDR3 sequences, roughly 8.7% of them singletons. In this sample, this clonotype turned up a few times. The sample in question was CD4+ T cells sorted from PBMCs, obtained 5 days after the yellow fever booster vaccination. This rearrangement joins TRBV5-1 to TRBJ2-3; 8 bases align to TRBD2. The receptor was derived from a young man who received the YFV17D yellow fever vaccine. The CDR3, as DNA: TGCGCCAGCAGCCCCGGGGGGGCTCAGGTCACAGATACGCAGTATTTT. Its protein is CASSPGGAQVTDTQYF. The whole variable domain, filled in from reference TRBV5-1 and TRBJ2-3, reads KAGVTQTPRYLIKTRGQQVTLSCSPISGHRSVSWYQQTPGQGLQFLFEYFSETQRNKGNFPGRFSGRQFSNSRSEMNVSTLELGDSALYLCASSPGGAQVTDTQYFGPGTRLTVL.